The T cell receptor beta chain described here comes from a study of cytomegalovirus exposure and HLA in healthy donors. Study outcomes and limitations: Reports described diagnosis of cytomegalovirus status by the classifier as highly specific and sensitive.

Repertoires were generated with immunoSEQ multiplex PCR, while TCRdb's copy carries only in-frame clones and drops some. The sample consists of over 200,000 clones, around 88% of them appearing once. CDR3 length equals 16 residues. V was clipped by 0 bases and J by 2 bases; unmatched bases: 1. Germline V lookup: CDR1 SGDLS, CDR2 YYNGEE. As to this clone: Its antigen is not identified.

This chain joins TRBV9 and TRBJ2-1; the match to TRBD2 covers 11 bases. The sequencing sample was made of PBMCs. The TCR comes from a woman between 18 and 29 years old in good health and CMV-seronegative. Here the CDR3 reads CASSVDSGRAYNEQFF. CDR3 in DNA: TGTGCCAGCAGCGTAGATAGCGGGAGGGCCTACAATGAGCAGTTCTTC.